These 14 T cell receptor beta chains were all obtained from the same sample, sequenced in a study of blood T cell repertoires in COVID-19. The repertoire was sequenced with immunoSEQ multiplex PCR; TCRdb's copy has only in-frame clones and lacks some. The table records approximately 530,000 clones, about 89% of them present only once. Sequenced input: peripheral blood. The source is a woman in her forties or fifties with COVID-19, enrolled during active disease.

The V call is TRBV2, the J call TRBJ2-3, with 10 nucleotides matching TRBD1. This CDR3 is built from 15 residues. The germline gives CDR1 SNHLY, CDR2 FYNNEI. V was clipped by 6 bases and J by 2 bases; unmatched bases: 5. Written as DNA, the CDR3 is TGTGCCAGCAGCTTAGACAGGGGGCCCACAGATACGCAGTATTTT. It encodes CASSLDRGPTDTQYF.

The V gene is TRBV27, the J gene TRBJ1-2; perhaps TRBD1 as D (6 bases). V lost 5 bases and J 6 bases, leaving 16 bases between the germline ends. In germline, CDR1 is MNHEY, CDR2 SMNVEV (reference sequence). This CDR3 comprises 14 residues. The CDR3 region has the DNA TGTGCCAGCAGTACAGGGCAGCCCCAGGATGGCTACACCTTC. Translating it yields CASSTGQPQDGYTF.

Here the CDR3 reads CASRTGIGVNQPQHF. For the CDR3, the DNA is TGTGCCAGTCGTACGGGTATAGGCGTCAATCAGCCCCAGCATTTT. This rearrangement joins TRBV19 to TRBJ1-5; D remains ambiguous. This CDR3 contains 15 residues. Trimming pared 8 bases from V and 3 bases from J, leaving 17 bases between. The germline V gene has CDR1 LNHDA and CDR2 SQIVND (reference sequence). Variable domain in full (rest from reference TRBV19 and TRBJ1-5): DGGITQSPKYLFRKEGQNVTLSCEQNLNHDAMYWYRQDPGQGLRLIYYSQIVNDFQKGDIAEGYSVSREKKESFPLTVTSAQKNPTAFYLCASRTGIGVNQPQHFGDGTRLSIL.

This clone was detected once. This rearrangement joins TRBV9 to TRBJ1-4, with a tentative D call TRBD1 (6 bases). CDR1 and CDR2 (germline): SGDLS, YYNGEE. This CDR3 comprises 15 residues. V was trimmed by 5 bases and J by 0 bases, leaving 11 bases between them. The CDR3 region has the DNA TGTGCCAGCAGTACAGGGACGGCAACTAATGAAAAACTGTTTTTT. It translates to CASSTGTATNEKLFF. Full variable domain (remainder filled in from reference TRBV9 and TRBJ1-4): DSGVTQTPKHLITATGQRVTLRCSPRSGDLSVYWYQQSLDQGLQFLIQYYNGEERAKGNILERFSAQQFPDLHSELNLSSLELGDSALYFCASSTGTATNEKLFFGSGTQLSVL.

The CDR3 bases are TGTGCCTGGAGTCAGGGACAGGGGGCTTCACCCCTCCACTTT. Translated: CAWSQGQGASPLHF. The chain uses TRBV30 and TRBJ1-6; 12 bases are shared with TRBD1. V gave up 2 bases and J gave up 9 bases; unmatched junction bases: 2. The CDR3 has 14 amino acids. Germline V CDR1 and CDR2: GTSNPN, SVGIG (reference sequence).

CDR3 DNA sequence: TGTGCCAGCAGCTTCCGGGTCCCCCAAATGGACGAGCAGTACTTC. Translating it yields CASSFRVPQMDEQYF. The V call is TRBV5-5, the J call TRBJ2-7; D gene ambiguous. The V and J ends lost 2 bases and 5 bases respectively, with 17 bases between them. Per the germline V gene, CDR1 is SGHKS and CDR2 is YYEKEE (reference sequence). The CDR3 is 15 amino acids. The complete variable domain, with remaining parts taken from reference TRBV5-5 and TRBJ2-7, reads DAGVTQSPTHLIKTRGQQVTLRCSPISGHKSVSWYQQVLGQGPQFIFQYYEKEERGRGNFPDRFSARQFPNYSSELNVNALLLGDSALYLCASSFRVPQMDEQYFGPGTRLTVT.

The V gene is TRBV2, the J gene TRBJ2-2; 7 bases match TRBD2. Germline V gene lookup returns CDR1 SNHLY and CDR2 FYNNEI. The CDR3 runs to 14 residues. Germline trimming cut 9 bases from V and 7 bases from J; bases unmatched to any gene: 11. CDR3 nucleotide sequence: TGTGCCAGTTCCGAGGAGCGGGGTGTCGGGGAGCTGTTTTTT. Its translation is CASSEERGVGELFF.

This rearrangement joins TRBV13 to TRBJ1-1; D is ambiguous. The germline V and J ends were trimmed by 5 bases and 0 bases, with 7 bases remaining between them. Germline-derived CDR1 and CDR2 are PRHDT and FYEKMQ (reference sequence). This CDR3 is built from 13 residues. The CDR3 nucleotides read TGTGCCAGCAGCCAAACAGTGAACACTGAAGCTTTCTTT. The encoded protein is CASSQTVNTEAFF.

This clone was detected only a few times. The chain employs TRBV19 and TRBJ1-6, with D maybe TRBD1 (6 bases). Trimming cost V 5 bases and J 7 bases, with 9 bases left between them. The germline gives CDR1 LNHDA, CDR2 SQIVND (reference sequence). CDR3 size: 13 residues. The CDR3 DNA reads as TGTGCCAGTAGTTGGACAGCCAATTCACCCCTCCACTTT. It encodes CASSWTANSPLHF. Combining the CDR3 with reference TRBV19 and TRBJ1-6 gives the whole variable domain DGGITQSPKYLFRKEGQNVTLSCEQNLNHDAMYWYRQDPGQGLRLIYYSQIVNDFQKGDIAEGYSVSREKKESFPLTVTSAQKNPTAFYLCASSWTANSPLHFGNGTRLTVT.

The V and J genes are TRBV6-5 and TRBJ1-1; 10 positions match TRBD1. The CDR3 contains 13 residues. V lost 7 bases and J lost 3; bases outside the gene matches: 2. Germline lookup yields CDR1 MNHEY and CDR2 SVGAGI. CDR3 sequence: CASNGQGDTEAFF. DNA for the CDR3: TGTGCCAGCAATGGACAGGGGGACACTGAAGCTTTCTTT.

The genes are TRBV10-1 and TRBJ2-5, with a possible D match to TRBD1 (5 bases). Deletions cut 0 bases from V and 5 bases from J, with 16 bases between. Germline V gene data show CDR1 as WNHNN and CDR2 as SYGVQD (reference sequence). This CDR3 contains 16 residues. The CDR3: CASSESSQGLRETQYF. CDR3 sequence (DNA): TGCGCCAGCAGTGAGTCGAGTCAGGGCTTACGGGAGACCCAGTACTTC.

Only one count was recorded for this clone. V gene TRBV4-1 combines with J gene TRBJ2-1; 11 bases agree with TRBD1. CDR1 MGHRA and CDR2 YSYEKL come from the germline V gene. The V segment lost 1 base and the J segment 8 bases; nucleotides outside the gene matches: 4. The CDR3 consists of 15 residues. DNA of the CDR3: TGCGCCAGCAGCCAAGTCCCGGGACAGGGGGATGAGCAGTTCTTC. This translates into CASSQVPGQGDEQFF.

This clone was found once. The V and J genes are TRBV7-9 and TRBJ2-7, with D hard to call. The germline CDR1 and CDR2 sequences are SEHNR and FQNEAQ (reference sequence). Trimming left V 0 bases short and J 4 bases short, with 7 bases between. The CDR3 contains 13 residues. The CDR3 DNA is TGTGCCAGCAGCTTAGCCGACATGTACGAGCAGTACTTC. It encodes CASSLADMYEQYF.

The chain employs TRBV5-1 and TRBJ2-7; a possible D gene is TRBD1 (6 bases). The V gene's germline CDR1 is SGHRS and CDR2 YFSETQ. Trimming shortened V by 2 bases and J by 2 bases, and 23 bases separated the two germline ends. The CDR3 has 18 residues. CDR3 sequence: CASSFAPPSQGTPYEQYF. CDR3 nucleotides: TGCGCCAGCAGCTTTGCCCCCCCTTCCCAGGGGACGCCCTACGAGCAGTACTTC.